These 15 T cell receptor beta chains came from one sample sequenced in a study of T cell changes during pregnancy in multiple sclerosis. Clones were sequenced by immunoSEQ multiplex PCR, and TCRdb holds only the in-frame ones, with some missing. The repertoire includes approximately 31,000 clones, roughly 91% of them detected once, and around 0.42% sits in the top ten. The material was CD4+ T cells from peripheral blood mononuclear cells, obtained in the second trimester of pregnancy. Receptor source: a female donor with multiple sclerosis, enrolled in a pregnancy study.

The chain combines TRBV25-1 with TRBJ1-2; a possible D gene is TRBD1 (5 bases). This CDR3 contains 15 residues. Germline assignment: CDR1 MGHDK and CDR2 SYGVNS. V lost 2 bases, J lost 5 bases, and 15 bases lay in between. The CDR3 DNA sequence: TGTGCCAGCAGTGAACTTGGGACTCCACTGTATGGCTACACCTTC. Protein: CASSELGTPLYGYTF.

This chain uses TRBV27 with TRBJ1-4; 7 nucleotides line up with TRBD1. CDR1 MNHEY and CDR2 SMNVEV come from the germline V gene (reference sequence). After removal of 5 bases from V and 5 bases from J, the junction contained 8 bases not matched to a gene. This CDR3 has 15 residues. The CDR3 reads CASSGRTGQNEKLFF. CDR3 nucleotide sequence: TGTGCCAGCAGTGGTCGGACAGGTCAAAATGAAAAACTGTTTTTT.

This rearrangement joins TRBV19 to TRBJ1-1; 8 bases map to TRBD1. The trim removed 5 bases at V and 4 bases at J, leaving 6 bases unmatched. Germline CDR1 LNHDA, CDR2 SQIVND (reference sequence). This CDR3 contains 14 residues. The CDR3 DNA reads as TGTGCCAGTAGTCCGCCACAGGGGGGCACTGAAGCTTTCTTT. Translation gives CASSPPQGGTEAFF.

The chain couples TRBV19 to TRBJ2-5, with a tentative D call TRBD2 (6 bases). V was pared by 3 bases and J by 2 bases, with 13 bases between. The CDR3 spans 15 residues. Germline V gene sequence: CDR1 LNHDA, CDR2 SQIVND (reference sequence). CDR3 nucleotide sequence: TGTGCCAGTAGTATGGCCGGGGGACTTCAAGAGACCCAGTACTTC. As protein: CASSMAGGLQETQYF.

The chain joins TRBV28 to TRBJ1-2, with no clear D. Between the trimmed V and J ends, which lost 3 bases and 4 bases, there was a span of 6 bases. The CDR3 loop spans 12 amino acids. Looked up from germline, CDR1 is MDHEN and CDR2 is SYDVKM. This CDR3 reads CASSLSPYGYTF. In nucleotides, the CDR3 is TGTGCCAGCAGTTTGAGTCCCTATGGCTACACCTTC.

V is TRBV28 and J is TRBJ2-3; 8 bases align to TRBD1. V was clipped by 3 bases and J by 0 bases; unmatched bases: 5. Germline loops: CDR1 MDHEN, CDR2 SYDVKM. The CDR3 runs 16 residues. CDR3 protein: CASSFGTGTSTDTQYF. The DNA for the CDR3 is TGTGCCAGCAGTTTCGGGACAGGAACTAGCACAGATACGCAGTATTTT.

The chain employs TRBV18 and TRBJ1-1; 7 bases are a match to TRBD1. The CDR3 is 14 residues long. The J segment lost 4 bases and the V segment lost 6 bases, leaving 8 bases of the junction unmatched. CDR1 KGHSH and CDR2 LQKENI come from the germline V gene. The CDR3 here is CASSANRGGTEAFF. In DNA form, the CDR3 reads TGTGCCAGCTCCGCAAACAGGGGAGGCACTGAAGCTTTCTTT.

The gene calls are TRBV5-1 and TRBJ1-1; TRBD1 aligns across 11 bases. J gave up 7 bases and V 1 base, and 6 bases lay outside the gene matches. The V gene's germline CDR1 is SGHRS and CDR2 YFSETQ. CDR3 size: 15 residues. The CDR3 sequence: CASSLKGQGEGEAFF. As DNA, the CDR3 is TGCGCCAGCAGCTTGAAGGGACAGGGGGAGGGTGAAGCTTTCTTT.

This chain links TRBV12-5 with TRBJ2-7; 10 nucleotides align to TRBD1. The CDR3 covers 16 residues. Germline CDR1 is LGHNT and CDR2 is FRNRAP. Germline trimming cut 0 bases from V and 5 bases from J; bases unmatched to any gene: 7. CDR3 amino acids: CASGLVVRQGANEQYF. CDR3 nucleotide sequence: TGTGCTAGTGGTTTGGTCGTTCGACAGGGGGCCAACGAGCAGTACTTC. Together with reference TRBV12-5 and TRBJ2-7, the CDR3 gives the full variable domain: DARVTQTPRHKVTEMGQEVTMRCQPILGHNTVFWYRQTMMQGLELLAYFRNRAPLDDSGMPKDRFSAEMPDATLATLKIQPSEPRDSAVYFCASGLVVRQGANEQYFGPGTRLTVT.

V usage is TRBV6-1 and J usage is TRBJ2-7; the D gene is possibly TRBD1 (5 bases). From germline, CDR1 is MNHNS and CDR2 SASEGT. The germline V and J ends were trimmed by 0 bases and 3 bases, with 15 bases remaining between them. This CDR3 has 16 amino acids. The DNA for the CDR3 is TGTGCCAGCAGTGAAGCGCAATCGGCAGGGCTCTACGAGCAGTACTTC. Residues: CASSEAQSAGLYEQYF.

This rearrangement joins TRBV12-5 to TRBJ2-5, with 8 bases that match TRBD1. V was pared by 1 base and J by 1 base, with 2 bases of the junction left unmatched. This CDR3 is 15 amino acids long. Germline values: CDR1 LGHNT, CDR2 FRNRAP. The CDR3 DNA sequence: TGTGCTAGTGGTTTGGGACAGGGGTTCCAAGAGACCCAGTACTTC. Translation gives CASGLGQGFQETQYF.

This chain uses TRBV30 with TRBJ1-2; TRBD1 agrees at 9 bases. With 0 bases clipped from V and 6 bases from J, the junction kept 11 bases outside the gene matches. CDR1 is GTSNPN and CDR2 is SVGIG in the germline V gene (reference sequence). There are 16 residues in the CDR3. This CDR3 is CAWSVSLTGGLNGYTF. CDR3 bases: TGTGCCTGGAGTGTCAGCTTGACAGGGGGATTGAATGGCTACACCTTC.

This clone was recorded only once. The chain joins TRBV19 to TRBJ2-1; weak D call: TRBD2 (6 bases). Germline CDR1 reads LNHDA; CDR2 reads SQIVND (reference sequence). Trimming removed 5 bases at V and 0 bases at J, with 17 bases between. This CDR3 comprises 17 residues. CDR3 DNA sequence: TGTGCCAGTAGTGGTTTTTTGCGGGGTAGCTCCTACAATGAGCAGTTCTTC. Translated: CASSGFLRGSSYNEQFF.

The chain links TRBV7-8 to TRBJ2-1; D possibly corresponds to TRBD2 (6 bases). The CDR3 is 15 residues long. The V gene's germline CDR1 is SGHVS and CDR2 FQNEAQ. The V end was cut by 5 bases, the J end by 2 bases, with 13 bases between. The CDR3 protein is CASSTRLGTYNEQFF. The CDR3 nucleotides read TGTGCCAGCAGCACACGACTAGGGACCTACAATGAGCAGTTCTTC.

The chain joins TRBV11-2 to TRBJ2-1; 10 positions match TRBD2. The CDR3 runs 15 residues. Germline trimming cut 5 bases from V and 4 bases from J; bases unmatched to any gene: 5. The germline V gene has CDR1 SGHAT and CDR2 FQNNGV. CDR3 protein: CASSRTSGVYNEQFF. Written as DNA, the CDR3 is TGTGCCAGCAGCCGGACTAGCGGAGTGTACAATGAGCAGTTCTTC. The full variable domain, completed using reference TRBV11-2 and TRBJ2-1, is EAGVAQSPRYKIIEKRQSVAFWCNPISGHATLYWYQQILGQGPKLLIQFQNNGVVDDSQLPKDRFSAERLKGVDSTLKIQPAKLEDSAVYLCASSRTSGVYNEQFFGPGTRLTVL.